The rows below give T cell receptor beta chains drawn from one sample of a study of control samples from healthy donors and cancer patients. TCRdb's table, derived via immunoSEQ multiplex PCR, lists solely in-frame clones and lacks some. Among around 130,000 clones, more than 70% were seen once, and the ten largest hold 3.2%. Input material: blood. Receptor source: a man aged 45-65 years in good health. CDR3s include the opening cysteine and the closing phenylalanine or tryptophan. The D gene is left open where the match is weak. Rows may omit the clone size; those that give it use once, few, many or a size class.

TRBJ1-2,TRBV25-1,.,.,CASSESGRGGYTF,TGTGCCAGCAGTGAATCTGGGCGTGGAGGCTACACCTTC
TRBJ1-1,TRBV3-1/TRBV3-2,.,.,CASSQVSGQNTEAFF,TGTGCCAGCAGCCAAGTTTCGGGACAGAACACTGAAGCTTTCTTT
TRBJ1-5,TRBV30,.,.,CAWSVGQGNNQPQHF,TGTGCCTGGAGTGTAGGGCAGGGGAACAATCAGCCCCAGCATTTT
TRBJ1-1,TRBV2,TRBD1,once,CASSYFGQGGTEAFF,TGTGCCAGCAGCTATTTCGGACAGGGAGGTACTGAAGCTTTCTTT
TRBJ1-6,TRBV27,TRBD1,.,CASSDRGPYNSPLHF,TGTGCCAGCAGCGACAGGGGCCCCTATAATTCACCCCTCCACTTT
TRBJ1-6,TRBV7-9,.,.,CASSFLSSPLHF,TGTGCCAGCAGCTTTTTGAGTTCACCCCTCCACTTT
TRBJ2-5,TRBV5-1,.,.,CASRLDTQETQYF,TGCGCCAGCAGGCTCGATACGCAAGAGACCCAGTACTTC
TRBJ2-5,TRBV5-1,TRBD2,few,CASSLGFRAAGAETQYF,TGCGCCAGCAGCTTGGGATTCCGAGCAGCGGGGGCGGAGACCCAGTACTTC
TRBJ2-7,TRBV2,.,.,CASNRDLKNYEQYF,TGTGCCAGTAACCGGGACCTTAAAAACTACGAGCAGTACTTC
TRBJ2-3,TRBV19,TRBD2,.,CASSIGLAVTDTQYF,TGTGCCAGTAGTATCGGACTAGCGGTCACAGATACGCAGTATTTT
TRBJ2-6,TRBV5-1,.,.,CASSLTGYGANVLTF,TGCGCCAGCAGCTTGACGGGATACGGGGCCAACGTCCTGACTTTC
TRBJ2-7,TRBV6-5,TRBD1,.,CAIRTGTYEQYF,TGTGCCATCAGGACAGGCACCTACGAGCAGTACTTC
TRBJ1-6,TRBV11-3,.,.,CASSLRKNSPLHF,TGTGCCAGCAGCTTAAGGAAAAATTCACCCCTCCACTTT
TRBJ2-1,TRBV11-3,.,.,CASSLDGAGSHYNEQFF,TGTGCCAGCAGCTTAGATGGCGCGGGGAGTCACTACAATGAGCAGTTCTTC
TRBJ1-1,TRBV14,.,.,CASSQLPQGSEAFF,TGTGCCAGCAGCCAACTACCACAGGGATCTGAAGCTTTCTTT
TRBJ2-5,TRBV6-1,.,few,CASSEGAGGRERETQYF,TGTGCCAGCAGTGAAGGAGCCGGGGGCCGTGAGCGGGAGACCCAGTACTTC
TRBJ2-7,TRBV29-1,.,once,CSVAPLGTGTYEQYF,TGCAGCGTTGCGCCGCTCGGGACCGGCACCTACGAGCAGTACTTC
TRBJ1-1,TRBV3-1/TRBV3-2,.,.,CASSHITANTEAFF,TGTGCCAGCAGCCATATCACAGCGAACACTGAAGCTTTCTTT
TRBJ2-3,TRBV7-2,.,.,CASSLAHTDTQYF,TGTGCCAGCAGCTTAGCCCACACAGATACGCAGTATTTT
TRBJ2-7,TRBV3-1/TRBV3-2,TRBD1,.,CASRPSGRGNGYEQYF,TGTGCCAGCAGACCAAGTGGCAGGGGGAACGGATACGAGCAGTACTTC
TRBJ1-6,TRBV30,.,.,CAWSKSGTGDSPLHF,TGTGCCTGGAGTAAATCAGGGACTGGGGATTCACCCCTCCACTTT
TRBJ1-1,TRBV7-3,TRBD1,.,CASSLMGQGSTEAFF,TGTGCCAGCAGCTTAATGGGACAGGGAAGCACTGAAGCTTTCTTT
TRBJ2-5,TRBV11-3,TRBD2,once,CASTDSGGAAETQYF,TGTGCCAGCACCGACAGCGGGGGGGCCGCTGAGACCCAGTACTTC
TRBJ2-1,TRBV5-4,.,.,CASSFYDEQFF,TGTGCCAGCAGTTTTTACGATGAGCAGTTCTTC
TRBJ2-7,TRBV12-3/TRBV12-4,.,.,CASSSRGEQYF,TGTGCCAGCAGTTCCCGCGGCGAGCAGTACTTC
TRBJ2-2,TRBV15,.,.,CATRQGLGTGELFF,TGTGCCACCAGGCAGGGACTGGGCACCGGGGAGCTGTTTTTT
TRBJ1-4,TRBV5-6,.,.,CASSQTQGLVEKLFF,TGTGCCAGCAGCCAAACACAGGGTCTTGTGGAAAAACTGTTTTTT
TRBJ1-2,TRBV7-3,.,once,CASSANMRANFTF,TGTGCCAGCAGCGCTAACATGCGAGCTAATTTCACCTTC
TRBJ2-4,TRBV12-3/TRBV12-4,.,.,CASIEGGENIQYF,TGTGCCAGCATTGAAGGGGGGGAGAACATTCAGTACTTC
TRBJ1-6,TRBV30,.,once,CAWSFSSSYNSPLHF,TGTGCCTGGAGCTTCTCAAGCTCCTATAATTCACCCCTCCACTTT
TRBJ2-7,TRBV9,TRBD2,.,CASSPAGGGLYEQYF,TGTGCCAGCAGCCCCGCGGGCGGGGGTCTCTACGAGCAGTACTTC
TRBJ2-2,TRBV5-6,.,once,CASSFGGTGELFF,TGTGCCAGCAGCTTTGGGGGTACCGGGGAGCTGTTTTTT
TRBJ2-7,TRBV11-2,.,.,CASSLDLAVDEQYF,TGTGCCAGCAGCTTAGATCTGGCGGTGGACGAGCAGTACTTC
TRBJ2-7,TRBV11-1,TRBD1,.,CASSWDRGGYEQYF,TGTGCCAGCAGCTGGGACAGGGGAGGCTACGAGCAGTACTTC
TRBJ1-1,TRBV25-1,.,.,CASTMNTEAFF,TGTGCCTCCACCATGAACACTGAAGCTTTCTTT
TRBJ2-2,TRBV5-1,TRBD1,.,CASSPGQGVTGELFF,TGCGCCAGCAGCCCGGGACAGGGCGTCACCGGGGAGCTGTTTTTT
TRBJ2-5,TRBV7-9,.,.,CASSLVGMWYRQETQYF,TGTGCCAGCAGCTTAGTGGGCATGTGGTACCGCCAAGAGACCCAGTACTTC
TRBJ2-7,TRBV28,.,.,CASLMQGRHEQYF,TGTGCCAGTCTAATGCAGGGGAGGCACGAGCAGTACTTC
TRBJ1-2,TRBV5-1,TRBD1,.,CASSLGPGTDYGYTF,TGCGCCAGCAGCTTGGGCCCCGGGACAGACTATGGCTACACCTTC
TRBJ1-1,TRBV12-3/TRBV12-4,TRBD1,.,CASSPGTGTEAFF,TGTGCCAGCAGTCCCGGGACAGGGACTGAAGCTTTCTTT
TRBJ2-7,TRBV21-1,.,.,CASSKNRVSTYEQYF,TGTGCCAGCAGCAAAAACAGGGTGTCTACCTACGAGCAGTACTTC
TRBJ2-7,TRBV11-2,.,few,CASSLGGTIYEQYF,TGTGCCAGCAGCTTAGGGGGAACTATCTACGAGCAGTACTTC